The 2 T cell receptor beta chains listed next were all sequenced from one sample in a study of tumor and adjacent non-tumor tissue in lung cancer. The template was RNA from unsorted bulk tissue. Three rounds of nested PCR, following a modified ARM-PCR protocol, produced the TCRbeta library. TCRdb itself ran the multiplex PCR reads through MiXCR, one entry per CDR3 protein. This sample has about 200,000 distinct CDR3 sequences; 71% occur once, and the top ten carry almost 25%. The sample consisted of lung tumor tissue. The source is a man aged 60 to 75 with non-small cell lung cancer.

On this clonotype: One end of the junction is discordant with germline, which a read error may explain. The CDR3 region has the DNA TGCAGTGCTAGTGGACAGGGTTACGAGCAATACTTC. It yields the protein CSASGQGYEQYF. This rearrangement joins TRBV20-1 to TRBJ2-7; 8 positions match TRBD1. CDR1 and CDR2 from the germline V gene are DFQATT and SNEGSKA (reference sequence). The CDR3 has 12 amino acids.

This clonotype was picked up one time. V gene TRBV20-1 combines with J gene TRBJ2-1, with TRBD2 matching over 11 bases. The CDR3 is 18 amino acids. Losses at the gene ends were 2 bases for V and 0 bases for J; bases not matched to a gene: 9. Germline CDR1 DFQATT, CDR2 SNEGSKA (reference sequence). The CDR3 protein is CSARNSGRAETSYNEQFF. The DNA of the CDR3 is TGCAGTGCTAGAAATAGCGGGAGGGCCGAAACCTCCTACAATGAGCAGTTCTTC.